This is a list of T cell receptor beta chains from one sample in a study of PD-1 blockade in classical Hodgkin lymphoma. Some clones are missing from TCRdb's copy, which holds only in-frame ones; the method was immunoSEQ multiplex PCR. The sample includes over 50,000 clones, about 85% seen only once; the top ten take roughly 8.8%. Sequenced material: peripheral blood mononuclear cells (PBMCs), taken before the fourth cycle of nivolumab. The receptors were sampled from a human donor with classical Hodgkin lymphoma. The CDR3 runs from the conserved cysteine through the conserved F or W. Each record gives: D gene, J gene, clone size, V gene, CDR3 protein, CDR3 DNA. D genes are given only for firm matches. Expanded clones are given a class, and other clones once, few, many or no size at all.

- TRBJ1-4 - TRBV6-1 CASQRAGPNEKLFF TGTGCCAGCCAAAGAGCAGGTCCTAATGAAAAACTGTTTTTT
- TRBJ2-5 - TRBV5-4 CASSLGVIQGETQYF TGTGCCAGCAGCTTGGGGGTGATACAAGGAGAGACCCAGTACTTC
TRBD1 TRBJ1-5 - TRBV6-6 CASSPTGGNNQPQHF TGTGCCAGCAGCCCGACAGGGGGAAACAATCAGCCCCAGCATTTT
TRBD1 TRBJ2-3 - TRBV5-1 CASSSQGGTDTQYF TGCGCCAGCAGCTCCCAGGGGGGCACAGATACGCAGTATTTT
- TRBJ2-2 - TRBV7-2 CASSSGPSRTGELFF TGTGCCAGCAGCTCCGGCCCTAGCCGAACCGGGGAGCTGTTTTTT
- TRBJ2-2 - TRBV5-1 CASSLGRGVTGELFF TGCGCCAGCAGCTTAGGGCGGGGTGTCACCGGGGAGCTGTTTTTT
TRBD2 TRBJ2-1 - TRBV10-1 CASSTSGGPYNEQFF TGCGCCAGCAGCACTAGCGGGGGTCCGTACAATGAGCAGTTCTTC
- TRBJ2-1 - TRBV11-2 CASSLAGGHNEQFF TGTGCCAGCAGCTTAGCCGGGGGGCACAATGAGCAGTTCTTC
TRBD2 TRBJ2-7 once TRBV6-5 CASSSAGGTYEQYF TGTGCCAGCAGCTCAGCGGGGGGAACCTACGAGCAGTACTTC
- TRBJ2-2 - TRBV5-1 CASSLAGRSFTGELFF TGCGCCAGCAGCTTGGCAGGCAGGTCCTTCACCGGGGAGCTGTTTTTT
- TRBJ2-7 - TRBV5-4 CASSLNQVSYEQYF TGTGCCAGCAGCCTCAACCAGGTCTCCTACGAGCAGTACTTC